The following is a T cell receptor beta chain sequence with its context. One end of the junction does not line up with germline, which may come from a read error. It was healthy bone marrow donors who served as donors. This record belongs to a study of cytomegalovirus exposure and HLA in healthy donors. Vbeta (60) and Jbeta (13) primers were used in the PCR. Some clones are missing from TCRdb's copy, which holds only in-frame ones; the method was immunoSEQ multiplex PCR. The profile shows about 130,000 clones, roughly 77% of them singletons. This CDR3 is built from 15 residues. The V gene's germline CDR1 is SSHAT and CDR2 FNYEAQ (reference sequence).

V and J are TRBV7-7 and TRBJ2-5; D uncertain. The sample taken for sequencing was PBMCs. This TCR was recovered from a woman aged 40 to 50 in good health and CMV-seropositive. The CDR3 DNA follows: TGTGCTAGCAGCCCAACGTCAGTCCCTTTCGAGACCCAGTACTTC. Amino acid sequence: CASSPTSVPFETQYF.